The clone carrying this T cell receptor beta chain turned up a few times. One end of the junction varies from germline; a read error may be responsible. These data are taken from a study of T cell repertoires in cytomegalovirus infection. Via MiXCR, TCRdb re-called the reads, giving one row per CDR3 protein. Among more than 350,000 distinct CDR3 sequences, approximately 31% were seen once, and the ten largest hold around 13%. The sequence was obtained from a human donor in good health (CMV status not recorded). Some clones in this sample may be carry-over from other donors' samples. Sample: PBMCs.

The CDR3 sequence is CASSQDGPASSASSTDTQYF. Written as DNA, the CDR3 is TGTGCCAGCAGCCAAGACGGCCCTGCGTCGTCGGCGAGTAGCACAGATACGCAGTATTTT. J is TRBJ2-3 and V is TRBV4-1; no reliable D call. The germline CDR1 and CDR2 sequences are MGHRA and YSYEKL. This CDR3 region has 20 residues.